Listed here are 30 T cell receptor beta chains from one sample, sequenced in a study of blood T cell repertoires in COVID-19. Only in-frame clones appear in the TCRdb table, and some are missing; sequencing was by immunoSEQ multiplex PCR. The repertoire holds 330,000 or so clones, with approximately 88% as singletons. Sequenced material: PBMCs or T cells enriched from blood (not recorded which). These receptors all stem from a man aged 25-45 years who had recovered from COVID-19.

The V gene is TRBV19, the J gene TRBJ1-1, with D perhaps TRBD1 (5 bases). V shed 4 bases and J shed 3 bases, with 12 bases lying between them. This CDR3 is built from 14 residues. CDR1 LNHDA and CDR2 SQIVND come from the germline V gene (reference sequence). CDR3 nucleotides: TGTGCCAGTAGTAGACAGTCCCTGGACACTGAAGCTTTCTTT. This translates into CASSRQSLDTEAFF.

The rearrangement joins TRBV7-2 to TRBJ2-4, with TRBD1 identical over 8 bases. From germline, CDR1 is SGHTA and CDR2 FQGNSA. Trimming cost V 5 bases and J 13 bases; bases outside gene matches: 10. The CDR3 is made up of 13 amino acids. The CDR3 DNA sequence: TGTGCCAGCAGCCAGCAGCACGGGGACAGGCAGTACTTC. Its protein product is CASSQQHGDRQYF.

This rearrangement joins TRBV3-1 (or the pseudogene TRBV3-2) to TRBJ2-5, with a weak D call TRBD2 (7 bases). V was shortened by 4 bases and J by 2 bases, with 14 bases between the two germline ends. The length of the CDR3 is 15 residues. Germline CDR1 and CDR2: LGHDT and YNNKEL (reference sequence). CDR3 region: CASSPFGGPQETQYF. In DNA, the CDR3 is TGTGCCAGCAGCCCCTTCGGGGGGCCTCAAGAGACCCAGTACTTC.

This clone has just a few counts. The chain links TRBV24-1 to TRBJ2-2, with a weak D call TRBD2 (5 bases). The CDR3 extends over 14 amino acids. Trimming took off 5 bases at V and 5 bases at J, with 11 bases between the two ends. Germline values: CDR1 KGHDR, CDR2 SFDVKD. The CDR3 nucleotides are TGTGCCACCAGTGCCCTCCGGGAAACCGGGGAGCTGTTTTTT. It translates to CATSALRETGELFF.

V gene TRBV29-1 combines with J gene TRBJ2-7; tentative D call: TRBD2 (5 bases). Germline values: CDR1 SQVTM, CDR2 ANQGSEA. Trimming pared 6 bases from V and 7 bases from J, leaving 10 bases between. The CDR3 loop spans 10 amino acids. CDR3 protein: CSVGVEEQYF. CDR3 bases: TGCAGCGTGGGAGTAGAAGAGCAGTACTTC.

The V gene is TRBV28, the J gene TRBJ1-5; 12 nucleotides align to TRBD1. There are 16 residues in the CDR3. CDR1 MDHEN and CDR2 SYDVKM come from the germline V gene. V gave up 7 bases and J gave up 1 base; unmatched junction bases: 5. The CDR3, as DNA: TGTGCCAGCACAGGGACAGGGGGCTTCAGCAATCAGCCCCAGCATTTT. Its protein is CASTGTGGFSNQPQHF.

The V and J genes are TRBV2 and TRBJ2-2; D remains ambiguous. V was cut by 6 bases and J by 1 base, with 12 bases left in between. Germline CDR1 SNHLY, CDR2 FYNNEI. This CDR3 is 15 amino acids long. The CDR3 DNA follows: TGTGCCAGCAGGGAACCGACTCTGAACACCGGGGAGCTGTTTTTT. Amino acids: CASREPTLNTGELFF.

The V gene is TRBV9, the J gene TRBJ2-5; 8 positions agree with TRBD2. The assigned J gene may be wrong: the sequence end matches TRBJ2-4 better. The CDR3 consists of 12 residues. Germline V lookup: CDR1 SGDLS, CDR2 YYNGEE. The CDR3 reads CASSAGTSIQYF. CDR3 DNA sequence: TGTGCCAGCAGCGCCGGGACTAGCATTCAGTACTTC.

V usage is TRBV2 and J usage is TRBJ1-4; D may be TRBD1 (5 bases). Trimming shortened V by 2 bases and J by 0 bases, and 16 bases separated the two germline ends. CDR1 and CDR2 from the germline V gene are SNHLY and FYNNEI. The CDR3 has 18 amino acids. This CDR3 reads CASSESPRTFSTNEKLFF. CDR3 nucleotides: TGTGCCAGCAGTGAAAGCCCTCGGACATTTTCAACTAATGAAAAACTGTTTTTT.

This clone has just one count. The V call is TRBV14, the J call TRBJ1-6, with D unclear. Germline values: CDR1 SGHDN, CDR2 FVKESK. This CDR3 region has 14 residues. V lost 0 bases, J lost 9 bases, and 9 bases lay in between. The CDR3, as DNA: TGTGCCAGCAGCCAAGAGGGCCGGCTTTCACCCCTCCACTTT. It is translated as CASSQEGRLSPLHF.

V is TRBV9 and J is TRBJ1-2, with D perhaps matching TRBD1 (6 bases). Germline CDR1 SGDLS, CDR2 YYNGEE. The length of the CDR3 is 16 residues. Trimming stripped 0 bases from V and 3 bases from J, with 15 bases between. This CDR3 reads CASSVDPRQDDYGYTF. DNA of the CDR3: TGTGCCAGCAGCGTAGACCCCAGACAGGACGACTATGGCTACACCTTC.

This chain connects TRBV5-1 to TRBJ1-2, with D maybe TRBD1 (6 bases). The length of the CDR3 is 16 residues. Between the trimmed V and J ends, which lost 0 bases and 4 bases, there was a span of 16 bases. Germline loops: CDR1 SGHRS, CDR2 YFSETQ. CDR3 in DNA: TGCGCCAGCAGCTTGGCCCCAGGGGTGGCCCTCTATGGCTACACCTTC. As protein: CASSLAPGVALYGYTF.

This clone has only one observation. The rearrangement joins TRBV2 to TRBJ1-6, with D tentatively TRBD1 (5 bases). The CDR3 has 15 residues. Trimming removed 4 bases from V and 8 bases from J, with 15 bases in between. The germline CDR1 and CDR2 sequences are SNHLY and FYNNEI. CDR3 in amino acids: CASSGARAYDSPLHF. As DNA, the CDR3 is TGTGCCAGCAGTGGGGCCAGGGCCTACGATTCACCCCTCCACTTT.

V usage is TRBV23-1 and J usage is TRBJ2-2, with 9 nucleotides matching TRBD1. TRBV23-1 falls under the ORF class, with uncertain function. The CDR3 spans 17 residues. Losses at the gene ends were 2 bases for V and 4 bases for J; bases not matched to a gene: 8. The CDR3 nucleotides are TGCGCCAGCAGTCAACAAAGGGGGACAGGGATCACCGGGGAGCTGTTTTTT. Its protein is CASSQQRGTGITGELFF.

The chain carries TRBV20-1 and TRBJ1-2, with no clear D. Germline V CDR1 and CDR2: DFQATT, SNEGSKA (reference sequence). Trimming cost V 5 bases and J 6 bases, with 10 bases left between them. The CDR3 consists of 11 residues. This chain's CDR3 is CSALLVDGYTF. In DNA, the CDR3 is TGCAGTGCTCTACTCGTCGATGGCTACACCTTC.

The chain uses TRBV7-9 and TRBJ2-7, with D perhaps matching TRBD1 (5 bases). The CDR3 spans 15 residues. In germline, CDR1 is SEHNR, CDR2 FQNEAQ (reference sequence). V lost 1 base to trimming and J lost 5 bases, with 15 bases between them. The CDR3 DNA reads as TGTGCCAGCAGCTTAGTGAGCAGGGTCGTGAACGAGCAGTACTTC. It encodes CASSLVSRVVNEQYF.

This sequence joins TRBV7-6 and TRBJ2-7, with D tentatively TRBD1 (5 bases). There are 15 residues in the CDR3. Looked up from germline, CDR1 is SGHVS and CDR2 is FNYEAQ. V lost 0 bases to trimming and J lost 6 bases, with 15 bases between them. CDR3 in amino acids: CASSLAESQGVEQYF. CDR3 coding DNA: TGTGCCAGCAGCTTAGCAGAGTCGCAGGGCGTCGAGCAGTACTTC.

This chain joins TRBV28 and TRBJ1-1; the match to TRBD1 covers 8 bases. The CDR3 totals 15 residues. Germline V gene lookup returns CDR1 MDHEN and CDR2 SYDVKM. Trimming removed 6 bases from V and 4 bases from J; junction bases left unmatched: 10. CDR3 region: CASSPRTGRLTEAFF. The CDR3 nucleotides read TGTGCCAGCAGCCCGCGGACAGGGAGACTCACTGAAGCTTTCTTT. The full variable domain, with the rest looked up from reference TRBV28 and TRBJ1-1, is DVKVTQSSRYLVKRTGEKVFLECVQDMDHENMFWYRQDPGLGLRLIYFSYDVKMKEKGDIPEGYSVSREKKERFSLILESASTNQTSMYLCASSPRTGRLTEAFFGQGTRLTVV.

V is TRBV9 and J is TRBJ2-3; TRBD2 aligns across 10 bases. The CDR3 length is 15 residues. After removal of 4 bases from V and 5 bases from J, the junction contained 7 bases not matched to a gene. Germline CDR1 SGDLS, CDR2 YYNGEE. CDR3 amino acids: CASSPRRTSGDTQYF. The CDR3 nucleotides are TGTGCCAGCAGCCCCCGTCGGACTAGCGGAGATACGCAGTATTTT.

The rearrangement joins TRBV28 to TRBJ1-6, with 8 bases aligning to TRBD1. J lost 3 bases, V lost 2 bases, and 9 bases had no gene match. Germline V gene lookup returns CDR1 MDHEN and CDR2 SYDVKM. The CDR3 spans 18 residues. The CDR3 nucleotides read TGTGCCAGCAGTTTAGCTCTGACAGGGGAAGGCTATAATTCACCCCTCCACTTT. Translation gives CASSLALTGEGYNSPLHF.

V and J are TRBV18 and TRBJ2-7, with 7 bases aligning to TRBD1. V gave up 5 bases and J gave up 1 base; unmatched junction bases: 5. From germline, CDR1 is KGHSH and CDR2 LQKENI. This CDR3 is 14 amino acids long. CDR3 residues: CASSARDSSYEQYF. CDR3 sequence (DNA): TGTGCCAGCTCAGCCCGGGACAGTTCCTACGAGCAGTACTTC.

The count of this clone is one. The chain employs TRBV3-1 (or the pseudogene TRBV3-2) and TRBJ2-2, with 9 bases matching TRBD2. Unmatched junction bases numbered 11, after V lost 4 bases and J lost 5 bases. Germline assignment: CDR1 LGHDT and CDR2 YNNKEL (reference sequence). This CDR3 contains 17 residues. CDR3 DNA sequence: TGTGCCAGCAGCCCCAGAGTGGCGGGGGGGCGTACCGGGGAGCTGTTTTTT. Its translation is CASSPRVAGGRTGELFF.

The CDR3 bases are TGTGCCAGCAGCTTAAGTAGTGGGAGGGTGAACACTGAAGCTTTCTTT. Residues: CASSLSSGRVNTEAFF. The V gene is TRBV7-6, the J gene TRBJ1-1; D is undetermined. The CDR3 sequence is 16 residues long. Germline-derived CDR1 and CDR2 are SGHVS and FNYEAQ. Trimming left V 2 bases short and J 0 bases short, with 13 bases between.

This clone has more than one count but fewer than ten. The genes are TRBV14 and TRBJ2-3; tentative D call: TRBD2 (5 bases). This CDR3 has 16 amino acids. V was shortened by 1 base and J by 0 bases, with 11 bases between the two germline ends. The germline V gene has CDR1 SGHDN and CDR2 FVKESK. The CDR3 reads CASSQGLARSTDTQYF. CDR3 nucleotide sequence: TGTGCCAGCAGCCAAGGATTAGCGCGTAGCACAGATACGCAGTATTTT.

The rearrangement joins TRBV7-8 to TRBJ2-7; D gene uncertain. The germline V gene encodes CDR1 SGHVS and CDR2 FQNEAQ. The CDR3 runs 14 residues. V was cut by 1 base and J by 3 bases, with 10 bases left in between. CDR3 in amino acids: CASSLGLRNYEQYF. The CDR3 coding sequence is TGTGCCAGCAGCTTAGGGCTCAGGAACTACGAGCAGTACTTC.

Only one count was recorded for this clone. The V gene is TRBV25-1, the J gene TRBJ1-5, with D maybe TRBD1 (5 bases). Germline CDR1 and CDR2: MGHDK and SYGVNS. CDR3 length: 14 amino acids. The ends were cut back, 7 bases at V and 2 bases at J, with 12 bases in the middle. The CDR3 coding sequence is TGTGCCAGCACCGAATGGGGGGGCAATCAGCCCCAGCATTTT. Its protein product is CASTEWGGNQPQHF.

The V gene is TRBV3-1 (or the pseudogene TRBV3-2), the J gene TRBJ2-3, with TRBD1 matching 9 bases. Germline V lookup: CDR1 LGHDT, CDR2 YNNKEL (reference sequence). Germline trimming cut 4 bases from V and 4 bases from J; bases unmatched to any gene: 6. The CDR3 runs 15 residues. Here the CDR3 DNA reads TGTGCCAGCAGCCCGTTACAGGGGGCAGCAGATACGCAGTATTTT. As protein: CASSPLQGAADTQYF.

This clone was counted a single time. The chain combines TRBV28 with TRBJ2-1, with a weak D call TRBD2 (6 bases). Trimming pared 7 bases from V and 8 bases from J, leaving 18 bases between. The CDR3 consists of 14 residues. Germline values: CDR1 MDHEN, CDR2 SYDVKM. The CDR3 coding sequence is TGTGCCAGCAAACAAAGCGGGCAGTGGGATGAGCAGTTCTTC. Protein product: CASKQSGQWDEQFF.

The chain has TRBV5-1 and TRBJ2-1; no definite D call. The CDR3 covers 12 residues. Trimming pared 0 bases from V and 6 bases from J, leaving 4 bases between. Looked up from germline, CDR1 is SGHRS and CDR2 is YFSETQ. CDR3 nucleotide sequence: TGCGCCAGCAGCTTGGGCGGCAATGAGCAGTTCTTC. As protein: CASSLGGNEQFF. Filled out from reference TRBV5-1 and TRBJ2-1, the complete variable domain reads KAGVTQTPRYLIKTRGQQVTLSCSPISGHRSVSWYQQTPGQGLQFLFEYFSETQRNKGNFPGRFSGRQFSNSRSEMNVSTLELGDSALYLCASSLGGNEQFFGPGTRLTVL.

V is TRBV6-5 and J is TRBJ2-7; TRBD1 agrees at 7 bases. CDR3 length: 15 amino acids. V lost 0 bases and J lost 0; bases outside the gene matches: 2. Germline V lookup: CDR1 MNHEY, CDR2 SVGAGI. The CDR3 protein is CASSYSGTDSYEQYF. The CDR3 coding sequence is TGTGCCAGCAGTTACTCCGGGACAGACTCCTACGAGCAGTACTTC.